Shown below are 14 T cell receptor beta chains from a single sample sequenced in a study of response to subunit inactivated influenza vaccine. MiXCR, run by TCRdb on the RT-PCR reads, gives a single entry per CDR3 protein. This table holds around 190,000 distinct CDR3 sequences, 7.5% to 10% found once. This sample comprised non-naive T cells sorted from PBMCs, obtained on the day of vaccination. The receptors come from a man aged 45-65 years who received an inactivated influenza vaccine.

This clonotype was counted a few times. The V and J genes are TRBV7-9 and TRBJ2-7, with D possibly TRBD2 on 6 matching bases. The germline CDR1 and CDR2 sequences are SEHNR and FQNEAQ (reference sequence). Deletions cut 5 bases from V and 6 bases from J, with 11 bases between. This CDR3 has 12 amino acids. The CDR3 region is CASSPKGLEQYF. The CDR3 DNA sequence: TGTGCCAGCAGCCCGAAGGGACTCGAGCAGTACTTC.

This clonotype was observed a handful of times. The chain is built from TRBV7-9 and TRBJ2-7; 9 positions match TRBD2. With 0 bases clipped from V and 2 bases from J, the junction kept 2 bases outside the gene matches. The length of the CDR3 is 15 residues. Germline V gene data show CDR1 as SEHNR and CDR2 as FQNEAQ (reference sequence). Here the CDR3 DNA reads TGTGCCAGCAGCTTAGCCCTAGCGGGGCCCTACGAGCAGTACTTC. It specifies CASSLALAGPYEQYF.

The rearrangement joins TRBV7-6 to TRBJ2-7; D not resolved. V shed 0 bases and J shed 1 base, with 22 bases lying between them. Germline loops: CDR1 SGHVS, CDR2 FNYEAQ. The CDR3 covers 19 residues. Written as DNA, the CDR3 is TGTGCCAGCAGCTTAGCCGCACCCCACTCTGGAGCGATTTCCTACGAGCAGTACTTC. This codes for CASSLAAPHSGAISYEQYF.

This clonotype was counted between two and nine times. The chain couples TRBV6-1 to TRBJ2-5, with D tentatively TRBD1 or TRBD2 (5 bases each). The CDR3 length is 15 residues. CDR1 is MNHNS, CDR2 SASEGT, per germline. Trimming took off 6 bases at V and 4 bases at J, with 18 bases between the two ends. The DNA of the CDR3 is TGTGCCAGCAGCCCCGGGGTAAGGGGTGGAGAGACCCAGTACTTC. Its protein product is CASSPGVRGGETQYF.

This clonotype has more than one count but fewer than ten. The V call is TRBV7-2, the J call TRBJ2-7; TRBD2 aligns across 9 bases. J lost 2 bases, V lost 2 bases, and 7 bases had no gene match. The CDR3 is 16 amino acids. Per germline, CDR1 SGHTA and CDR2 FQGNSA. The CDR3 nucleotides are TGTGCCAGCAGCTTATTCGGCGGGGGGGCCGCCTACGAGCAGTACTTC. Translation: CASSLFGGGAAYEQYF.

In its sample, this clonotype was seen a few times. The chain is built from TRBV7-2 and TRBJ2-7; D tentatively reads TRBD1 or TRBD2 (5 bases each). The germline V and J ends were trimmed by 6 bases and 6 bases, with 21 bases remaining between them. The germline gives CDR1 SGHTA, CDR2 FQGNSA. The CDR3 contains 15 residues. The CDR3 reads CASSLDGAPGGEQYF. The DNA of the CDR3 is TGTGCCAGCAGTCTAGACGGGGCACCAGGAGGCGAGCAGTACTTC.

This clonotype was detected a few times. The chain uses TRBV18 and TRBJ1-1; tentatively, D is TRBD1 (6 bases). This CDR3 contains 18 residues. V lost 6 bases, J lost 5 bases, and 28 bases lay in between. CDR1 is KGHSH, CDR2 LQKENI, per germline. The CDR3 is CASSPRNRPLPQGTEAFF. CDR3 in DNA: TGTGCCAGCTCCCCCCGTAACAGGCCGCTCCCTCAGGGGACTGAAGCTTTCTTT. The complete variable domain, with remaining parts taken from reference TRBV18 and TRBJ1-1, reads NAGVMQNPRHLVRRRGQEARLRCSPMKGHSHVYWYRQLPEEGLKFMVYLQKENIIDESGMPKERFSAEFPKEGPSILRIQQVVRGDSAAYFCASSPRNRPLPQGTEAFFGQGTRLTVV.

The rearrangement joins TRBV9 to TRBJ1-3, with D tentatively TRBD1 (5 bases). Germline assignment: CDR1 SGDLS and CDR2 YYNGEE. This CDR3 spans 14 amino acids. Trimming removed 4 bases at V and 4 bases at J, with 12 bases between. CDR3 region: CASSPATGGNTIYF. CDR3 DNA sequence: TGTGCCAGCAGCCCAGCCACAGGCGGAAACACCATATATTTT.

This CDR3 is CASSWGLPAGANVLTF. CDR3 DNA sequence: TGTGCCAGCAGTTGGGGGCTCCCCGCTGGGGCCAACGTCCTGACTTTC. The gene calls are TRBV28 and TRBJ2-6; TRBD1 is a possible D gene (6 bases). Germline loops: CDR1 MDHEN, CDR2 SYDVKM. The CDR3 consists of 16 residues. The V and J ends lost 4 bases and 2 bases respectively, with 12 bases between them.

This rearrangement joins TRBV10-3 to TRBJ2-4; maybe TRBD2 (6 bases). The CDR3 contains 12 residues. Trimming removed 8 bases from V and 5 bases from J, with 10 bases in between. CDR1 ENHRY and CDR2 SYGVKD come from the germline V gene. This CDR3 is CAIAERENIQYF. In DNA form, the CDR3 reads TGTGCCATCGCCGAGCGGGAAAACATTCAGTACTTC.

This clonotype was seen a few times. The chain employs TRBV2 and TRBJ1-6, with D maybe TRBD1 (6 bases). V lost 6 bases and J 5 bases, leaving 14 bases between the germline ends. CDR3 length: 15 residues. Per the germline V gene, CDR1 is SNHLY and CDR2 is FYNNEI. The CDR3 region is CASRTGTSHNSPLHF. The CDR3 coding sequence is TGTGCCAGCAGAACCGGGACATCTCATAATTCACCCCTCCACTTT.

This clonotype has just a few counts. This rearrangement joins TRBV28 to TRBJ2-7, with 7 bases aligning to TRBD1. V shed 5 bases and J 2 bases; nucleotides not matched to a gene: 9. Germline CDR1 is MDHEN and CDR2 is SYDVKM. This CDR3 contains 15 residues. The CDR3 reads CASSRPATGAYEQYF. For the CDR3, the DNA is TGTGCCAGCAGTCGGCCTGCCACAGGGGCCTACGAGCAGTACTTC.

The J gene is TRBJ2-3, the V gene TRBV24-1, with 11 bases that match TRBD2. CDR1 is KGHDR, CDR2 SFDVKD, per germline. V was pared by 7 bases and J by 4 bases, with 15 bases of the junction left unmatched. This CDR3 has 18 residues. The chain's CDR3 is CATSGTSGRRLSADTQYF. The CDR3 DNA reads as TGTGCCACCAGCGGTACTAGCGGGAGAAGGTTATCAGCAGATACGCAGTATTTT.

The CDR3 loop is CATGGGSYNEQFF. The DNA of the CDR3 is TGTGCCACCGGGGGGGGCTCCTACAATGAGCAGTTCTTC. The chain uses TRBV15 and TRBJ2-1, with 7 bases aligning to TRBD2. This CDR3 is 13 amino acids long. Germline CDR1 LNHNV, CDR2 YYDKDF (reference sequence). The J segment lost 0 bases and the V segment lost 8 bases, leaving 1 base of the junction unmatched. Looking up the rest from reference TRBV15 and TRBJ2-1 gives the full variable domain: DAMVIQNPRYQVTQFGKPVTLSCSQTLNHNVMYWYQQKSSQAPKLLFHYYDKDFNNEADTPDNFQSRRPNTSFCFLDIRSPGLGDTAMYLCATGGGSYNEQFFGPGTRLTVL.